This T cell receptor beta chain stems from a study of CD8 T cells in ankylosing spondylitis. General study findings and limits: Significantly higher representation of disease-linked clones was reported for matched ankylosing spondylitis synovial fluid. Fewer than 10 highly homologous variants made up a TCR beta motif that seemed to typify ankylosing spondylitis blood.

To note about this clonotype: Its antigen is currently unknown.

A quantitative 5'-RACE method, one with molecular barcodes, was used to make TCR beta libraries. One entry per CDR3 protein results from TCRdb running MiXCR on the 5' RACE reads. The table has about 270,000 distinct CDR3 sequences, around 32% seen once. Germline V CDR1 and CDR2: DFQATT, SNEGSKA (reference sequence). The CDR3 extends over 12 amino acids. V shed 5 bases and J 8 bases; nucleotides not matched to a gene: 6. The sequence came from a male donor with ankylosing spondylitis or in good health (not recorded which). The chain recombines TRBV20-1 with TRBJ1-2; 9 nucleotides agree with TRBD1. The sample was blood, either unsorted or a sorted T cell fraction (not recorded which). The CDR3 reads CSAEYRGRGYTF. The CDR3 DNA is TGCAGTGCTGAATACAGGGGGCGCGGCTACACCTTC.